A selection of T cell receptor beta chains follows, all from one sample in a study of blood T cell repertoires in COVID-19. Profiling relied on immunoSEQ multiplex PCR, and the TCRdb table lists in-frame clones only, not all of them. The data show some 250,000 clones, 85% to 90% seen once. Sequences were obtained from peripheral blood. The receptors originated from a young woman with COVID-19, enrolled during active disease. CDR3s include the opening cysteine and the closing phenylalanine or tryptophan. D genes are given only for firm matches. Where a row states a size, it is once, few, many or the class of an expanded clone; other rows omit it.

J gene: TRBJ1-3
D gene: .
clone size: .
V gene: TRBV19
CDR3 DNA: TGTGCCAGTACTCCCGCCAGGGGAAACACCATATATTTT
CDR3 protein: CASTPARGNTIYF

J gene: TRBJ2-3
D gene: .
clone size: .
V gene: TRBV5-1
CDR3 DNA: TGCGCCAGCAGCTTAAGGGGTGGGGAAGATACGCAGTATTTT
CDR3 protein: CASSLRGGEDTQYF

J gene: TRBJ2-1
D gene: .
clone size: .
V gene: TRBV7-2
CDR3 DNA: TGTGCCAGCAGCTTTTTCGGGATCTACAATGAGCAGTTCTTC
CDR3 protein: CASSFFGIYNEQFF

J gene: TRBJ1-3
D gene: .
clone size: .
V gene: TRBV2
CDR3 DNA: TGTGCCAGCAGTGAGGCCCGTACGTACTCTGGAAACACCATATATTTT
CDR3 protein: CASSEARTYSGNTIYF

J gene: TRBJ1-1
D gene: .
clone size: .
V gene: TRBV4-1
CDR3 DNA: TGCGCCAGCAGCTACTCCAACGGGAACACTGAAGCTTTCTTT
CDR3 protein: CASSYSNGNTEAFF

J gene: TRBJ2-1
D gene: .
clone size: .
V gene: TRBV6-1
CDR3 DNA: TGTGCCAGCAGTGAAACTTTCGGTGACAATGAGCAGTTCTTC
CDR3 protein: CASSETFGDNEQFF

J gene: TRBJ1-2
D gene: TRBD1
clone size: .
V gene: TRBV19
CDR3 DNA: TGTGCCAGTAGTATTGCACAGGGGGTGCGTGGCTACACCTTC
CDR3 protein: CASSIAQGVRGYTF

J gene: TRBJ1-3
D gene: .
clone size: .
V gene: TRBV14
CDR3 DNA: TGTGCCAGCAGCCCTATCCCAACAGTTTACTCTGGAAACACCATATATTTT
CDR3 protein: CASSPIPTVYSGNTIYF

J gene: TRBJ2-7
D gene: TRBD2
clone size: .
V gene: TRBV6-1
CDR3 DNA: TGTGCCAGCAGTGAAGGAATGGTACTAGCGGGGTCCTACGAGCAGTACTTC
CDR3 protein: CASSEGMVLAGSYEQYF

J gene: TRBJ1-1
D gene: .
clone size: .
V gene: TRBV14
CDR3 DNA: TGTGCCAGCAGCCAAGACTGGGGGGTGATGGGCACTGAAGCTTTCTTT
CDR3 protein: CASSQDWGVMGTEAFF

J gene: TRBJ2-4
D gene: TRBD1
clone size: once
V gene: TRBV18
CDR3 DNA: TGTGCCAGCTCACGTCCGACAGGGATCAAGTACTTC
CDR3 protein: CASSRPTGIKYF

J gene: TRBJ2-3
D gene: .
clone size: .
V gene: TRBV27
CDR3 DNA: TGTGCCAGCAGTTTGTTCTTCACAGATACGCAGTATTTT
CDR3 protein: CASSLFFTDTQYF

J gene: TRBJ2-7
D gene: .
clone size: .
V gene: TRBV23-1
CDR3 DNA: TGCGCCAGCAGTCAACAGGGGGAGGAGGACGAGCAGTACTTC
CDR3 protein: CASSQQGEEDEQYF

J gene: TRBJ2-7
D gene: .
clone size: .
V gene: TRBV11-1
CDR3 DNA: TGTGCCAGCAGCTTAGGGGGGGGCGCGATCGACGAGCAGTACTTC
CDR3 protein: CASSLGGGAIDEQYF

J gene: TRBJ1-6
D gene: .
clone size: .
V gene: TRBV27
CDR3 DNA: TGTGCCAGCAGTTACGGGGTGGGGAATTCACCCCTCCACTTT
CDR3 protein: CASSYGVGNSPLHF

J gene: TRBJ2-5
D gene: TRBD1
clone size: many
V gene: TRBV5-4
CDR3 DNA: TGTGCCAGCAGTTGGGGCCTGGGGACAGCCATTCGGACCCAGTACTTC
CDR3 protein: CASSWGLGTAIRTQYF

J gene: TRBJ2-7
D gene: .
clone size: .
V gene: TRBV5-1
CDR3 DNA: TGCGCCAGCAGCTTCGAAGGACAGTCCTACGAGCAGTACTTC
CDR3 protein: CASSFEGQSYEQYF

J gene: TRBJ2-3
D gene: TRBD1
clone size: .
V gene: TRBV7-7
CDR3 DNA: TGTGCCAGCAGGGTAATCCCGGGACAGGGGTTCGATACGCAGTATTTT
CDR3 protein: CASRVIPGQGFDTQYF

J gene: TRBJ2-7
D gene: TRBD1
clone size: .
V gene: TRBV11-2
CDR3 DNA: TGTGCCAGCAGCCTGGGACAGGGTCCCCGCGAGCAGTACTTC
CDR3 protein: CASSLGQGPREQYF

J gene: TRBJ2-1
D gene: .
clone size: .
V gene: TRBV29-1
CDR3 DNA: TGCAGCGTAGATCAGGGGGGCAATGAGCAGTTCTTC
CDR3 protein: CSVDQGGNEQFF

J gene: TRBJ2-7
D gene: TRBD2
clone size: .
V gene: TRBV4-1
CDR3 DNA: TGCGCCAGCAGCCACCAGCGGGGGGGCAGCGAGCAGTACTTC
CDR3 protein: CASSHQRGGSEQYF

J gene: TRBJ1-1
D gene: .
clone size: .
V gene: TRBV29-1
CDR3 DNA: TGCAGCGTCGAGGGTGGAGACACTGAAGCTTTCTTT
CDR3 protein: CSVEGGDTEAFF

J gene: TRBJ1-1
D gene: .
clone size: few
V gene: TRBV14
CDR3 DNA: TGTGCCAGCAGCCAATGGGCAACTCTAGGGGCCCAAATGAACACTGAAGCTTTCTTT
CDR3 protein: CASSQWATLGAQMNTEAFF

J gene: TRBJ1-2
D gene: .
clone size: .
V gene: TRBV5-1
CDR3 DNA: TGCGCCAGCAGCTTGGTTTTCGGAGGGGCCTATGGCTACACCTTC
CDR3 protein: CASSLVFGGAYGYTF

J gene: TRBJ2-3
D gene: .
clone size: .
V gene: TRBV11-2
CDR3 DNA: TGTGCCAGCAGCCCCACCGGAGGTGGCCTCACAGATACGCAGTATTTT
CDR3 protein: CASSPTGGGLTDTQYF

J gene: TRBJ2-2
D gene: .
clone size: .
V gene: TRBV9
CDR3 DNA: TGTGCCAGCAGCGTAGAGGGACAAGACCACACCGGGGAGCTGTTTTTT
CDR3 protein: CASSVEGQDHTGELFF

J gene: TRBJ2-7
D gene: .
clone size: .
V gene: TRBV5-1
CDR3 DNA: TGCGCCAGCAGCACACAGGGAGGGGGCTCCTACGAGCAGTACTTC
CDR3 protein: CASSTQGGGSYEQYF

J gene: TRBJ2-2
D gene: TRBD2
clone size: .
V gene: TRBV28
CDR3 DNA: TGTGCCAGTAAAGAGCGGGGGACCGGGGAGCTGTTTTTT
CDR3 protein: CASKERGTGELFF

J gene: TRBJ1-4
D gene: .
clone size: .
V gene: TRBV6-6
CDR3 DNA: TGTGCCAGTAAATACGGGGTTCGGCGGGGAAATGAAAAACTGTTTTTT
CDR3 protein: CASKYGVRRGNEKLFF

J gene: TRBJ2-5
D gene: .
clone size: .
V gene: TRBV18
CDR3 DNA: TGTGCCAGCTCACCCAGATTACAAGAGACCCAGTACTTC
CDR3 protein: CASSPRLQETQYF

J gene: TRBJ2-7
D gene: .
clone size: .
V gene: TRBV3-1/TRBV3-2
CDR3 DNA: TGTGCCAGCAGCCAAGATGTCAGGGTGGGGGAGCAGTACTTC
CDR3 protein: CASSQDVRVGEQYF

J gene: TRBJ1-5
D gene: .
clone size: .
V gene: TRBV28
CDR3 DNA: TGTGCCAGCAGTTTCCACAGAGTTAGCAATCAGCCCCAGCATTTT
CDR3 protein: CASSFHRVSNQPQHF

J gene: TRBJ2-7
D gene: .
clone size: .
V gene: TRBV28
CDR3 DNA: TGTGCCAGTAAGACGGGGTACTCCTACGAGCAGTACTTC
CDR3 protein: CASKTGYSYEQYF

J gene: TRBJ1-1
D gene: .
clone size: .
V gene: TRBV19
CDR3 DNA: TGTGCCAGTAGTCCTCAGGGTGGCAACACTGAAGCTTTCTTT
CDR3 protein: CASSPQGGNTEAFF

J gene: TRBJ1-1
D gene: .
clone size: .
V gene: TRBV21-1
CDR3 DNA: TGTGCCAGTCAAACGCGGGCCCGGTTATCGAACACTGAAGCTTTCTTT
CDR3 protein: CASQTRARLSNTEAFF

J gene: TRBJ2-1
D gene: TRBD2
clone size: .
V gene: TRBV2
CDR3 DNA: TGTGCCAGCAGTGAAGACACGCGGGGGGGCCACCATGAGCAGTTCTTC
CDR3 protein: CASSEDTRGGHHEQFF

J gene: TRBJ2-7
D gene: .
clone size: once
V gene: TRBV30
CDR3 DNA: TGTGCCTGGAGTGTACAAGCCCTAGACTACGAGCAGTACTTC
CDR3 protein: CAWSVQALDYEQYF

J gene: TRBJ2-3
D gene: .
clone size: .
V gene: TRBV19
CDR3 DNA: TGTGCCAGTAAGGGGACGGGAGCCGATACGCAGTATTTT
CDR3 protein: CASKGTGADTQYF

J gene: TRBJ2-5
D gene: .
clone size: .
V gene: TRBV25-1
CDR3 DNA: TGTGCCGCCCAGGGTTGGGAGACCCAGTACTTC
CDR3 protein: CAAQGWETQYF

J gene: TRBJ1-2
D gene: TRBD1
clone size: .
V gene: TRBV6-5
CDR3 DNA: TGTGCCAGCAGATCAATCACAGGGGATGGCTACACCTTC
CDR3 protein: CASRSITGDGYTF

J gene: TRBJ1-1
D gene: .
clone size: .
V gene: TRBV27
CDR3 DNA: TGTGCCAGCAGTTCCTCGTCTTCTCTGAGTACTGAAGCTTTCTTT
CDR3 protein: CASSSSSSLSTEAFF

J gene: TRBJ2-3
D gene: .
clone size: .
V gene: TRBV5-1
CDR3 DNA: TGCGCCAGCACCCTAAGAAAACCAACAGATACGCAGTATTTT
CDR3 protein: CASTLRKPTDTQYF

J gene: TRBJ1-2
D gene: TRBD1
clone size: .
V gene: TRBV19
CDR3 DNA: TGTGCCAGTAGTATACCCGACAGGGTCCATGGCTACACCTTC
CDR3 protein: CASSIPDRVHGYTF

J gene: TRBJ2-1
D gene: TRBD2
clone size: .
V gene: TRBV9
CDR3 DNA: TGTGCCAGCAGCCCCCTATACGGGGGGGACAATGAGCAGTTCTTC
CDR3 protein: CASSPLYGGDNEQFF

J gene: TRBJ2-7
D gene: .
clone size: .
V gene: TRBV25-1
CDR3 DNA: TGTGCCAGCAGTGAAGGGGGGAACCGCTACGAGCAGTACTTC
CDR3 protein: CASSEGGNRYEQYF

J gene: TRBJ1-3
D gene: .
clone size: .
V gene: TRBV11-2
CDR3 DNA: TGTGCCAGCAGCATGGATAGAGGGGGAAACACCATATATTTT
CDR3 protein: CASSMDRGGNTIYF

J gene: TRBJ1-1
D gene: .
clone size: .
V gene: TRBV12-3/TRBV12-4
CDR3 DNA: TGTGCCAGCACCGGACAGTTGAACACTGAAGCTTTCTTT
CDR3 protein: CASTGQLNTEAFF

J gene: TRBJ2-1
D gene: TRBD2
clone size: .
V gene: TRBV28
CDR3 DNA: TGTGCCAGCAGTTTAAGGACTAGCGGTTACAATGAGCAGTTCTTC
CDR3 protein: CASSLRTSGYNEQFF

J gene: TRBJ1-6
D gene: .
clone size: .
V gene: TRBV11-2
CDR3 DNA: TGTGCCAGCAGCTTACCTCCAGGTTGGAATTCACCCCTCCACTTT
CDR3 protein: CASSLPPGWNSPLHF

J gene: TRBJ2-6
D gene: TRBD2
clone size: .
V gene: TRBV11-3
CDR3 DNA: TGTGCCAGCAGTCCCGGGAGGGTCCTCTCTGGGGCCAACGTCCTGACTTTC
CDR3 protein: CASSPGRVLSGANVLTF

J gene: TRBJ2-3
D gene: .
clone size: once
V gene: TRBV24-1
CDR3 DNA: TGTGCCACCAGTGACCCCGGTTCCTCGTCGGATACGCAGTATTTT
CDR3 protein: CATSDPGSSSDTQYF

J gene: TRBJ2-2
D gene: TRBD1
clone size: .
V gene: TRBV7-9
CDR3 DNA: TGTGCCAGCAGCCACCCCCCGGGACAGGTCACCGGGGAGCTGTTTTTT
CDR3 protein: CASSHPPGQVTGELFF

J gene: TRBJ2-2
D gene: .
clone size: .
V gene: TRBV15
CDR3 DNA: TGTGCCACCACTCCAGGGTGGGACACCGGGGAGCTGTTTTTT
CDR3 protein: CATTPGWDTGELFF

J gene: TRBJ2-7
D gene: .
clone size: .
V gene: TRBV4-1
CDR3 DNA: TGCGCCAGCAGCCAAGAAGGGCAGGGTAGCGAGCAGTACTTC
CDR3 protein: CASSQEGQGSEQYF

J gene: TRBJ2-7
D gene: TRBD1
clone size: .
V gene: TRBV5-8
CDR3 DNA: TGTGCCAGCAGCCCTAACAGGGGCCCCTCGGGGGAGCAGTACTTC
CDR3 protein: CASSPNRGPSGEQYF